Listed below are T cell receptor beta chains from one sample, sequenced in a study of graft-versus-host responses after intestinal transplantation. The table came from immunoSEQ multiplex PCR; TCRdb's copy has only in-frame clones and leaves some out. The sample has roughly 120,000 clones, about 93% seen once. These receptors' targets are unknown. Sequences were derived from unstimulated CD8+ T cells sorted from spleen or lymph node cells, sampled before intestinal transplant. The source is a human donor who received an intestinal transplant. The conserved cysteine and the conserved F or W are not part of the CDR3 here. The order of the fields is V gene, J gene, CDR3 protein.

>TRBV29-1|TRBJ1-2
SVDEGNNGYT
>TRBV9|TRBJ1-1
ASSVGDRGGFDTEAF
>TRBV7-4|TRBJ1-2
ASSRSNEEVGSFYGYT
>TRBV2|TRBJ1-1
ASSLGPSGTEAF
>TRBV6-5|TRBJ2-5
ASSPRGETQY
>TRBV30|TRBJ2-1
AWSVGSGGHNEQF
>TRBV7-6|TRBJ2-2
ASSFTQGGTGELF
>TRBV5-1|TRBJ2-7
ASSLTSEQY
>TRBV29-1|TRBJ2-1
SADIGSYNEQF
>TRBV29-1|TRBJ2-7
SVGVAFEQY
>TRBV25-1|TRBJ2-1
ASTPEVAGVGGEQF
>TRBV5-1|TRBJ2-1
ASSQRPGLADNEQF
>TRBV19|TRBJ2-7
ASSRLAGGSYEQY
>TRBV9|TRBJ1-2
ASREDGYYGYT
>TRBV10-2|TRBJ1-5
ASRGYSNQPQH
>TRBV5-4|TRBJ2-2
ASSLSTSGSPGELF
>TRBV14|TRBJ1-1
ASSPLRGNVVAF
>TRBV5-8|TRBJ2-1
ASSLYAPAYNEQF
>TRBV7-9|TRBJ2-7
ASSFGVEYEQY
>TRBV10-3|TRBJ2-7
AISDDSGQTLRSYEQY
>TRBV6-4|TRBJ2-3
ASSETLGYTDTQY
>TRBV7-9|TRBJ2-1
ASSPPRTSGTSYNEQF
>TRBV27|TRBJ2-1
ASSWGGFQF
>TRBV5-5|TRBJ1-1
ASSVSGTGGTEAF
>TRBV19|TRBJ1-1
ASSISAGGMNTEAF
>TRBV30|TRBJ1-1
AWSKHRQGYPEAF
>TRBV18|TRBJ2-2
ASSPGSQGSGELF
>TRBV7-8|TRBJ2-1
ASSDHVGWDFSYNEQF
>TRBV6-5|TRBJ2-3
ASSQTSGSADTQY
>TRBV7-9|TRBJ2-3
ASSLGFAGLSTDTQY
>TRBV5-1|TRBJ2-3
ASSLDGTDSTDTQY
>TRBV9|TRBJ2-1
ASSVNRVFDEQF
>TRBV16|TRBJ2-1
ASSQPYLYEDSNEQF
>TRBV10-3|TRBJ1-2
AISESGAQEGYT
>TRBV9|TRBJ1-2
ASSAHGDGYT
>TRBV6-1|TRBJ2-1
ASKRTRELGEQF
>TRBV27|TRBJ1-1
ASSFPNTEAF
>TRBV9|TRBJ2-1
ASSSGLAGEGEQF
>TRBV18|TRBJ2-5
ASSPSGLAGGPGLYETQY
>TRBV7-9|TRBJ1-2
ASSLVDPNYGYT
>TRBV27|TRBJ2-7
ASSPTGGSYEQY
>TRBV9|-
ASSFDRFSYEQY
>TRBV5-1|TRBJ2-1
ASSLGTVSEQF
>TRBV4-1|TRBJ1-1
ASSQEDRENTEAF
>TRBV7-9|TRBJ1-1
ASSTWTGGEPEAF
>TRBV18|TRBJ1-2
ASSPPGNYGYT
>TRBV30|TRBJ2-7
AGGGAGEQY
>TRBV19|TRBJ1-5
ASKTGYNSGQPQH
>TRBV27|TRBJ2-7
ASSLASASSYEQY
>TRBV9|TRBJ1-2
ASSVGRDTNYGYT